This T cell receptor (beta chain) was sequenced in a study of CD8 T cells in Susac syndrome. RNA totalling about 0.45 to 1 ug underwent reverse transcription with random hexamers. Across 54 Vbeta and 13 Jbeta, TCR beta CDR3 was amplified with immunoSEQ multiplex PCR. From the immunoSEQ multiplex PCR reads, TCRdb called clonotypes with MiXCR, one entry per CDR3 protein. The sample carries around 300,000 distinct CDR3 sequences, 70% to 90% recorded once. Patients with stable or active relapsing-remitting disease, all of them treatment-naive, made up the multiple sclerosis controls. Negative isolation was applied to CD8+ and CD4+ T cells, and FACS enrichment was applied to TEMRA cells. Germline V gene lookup returns CDR1 SQVTM and CDR2 ANQGSEA. This CDR3 is built from 12 residues. V dropped 5 bases and J dropped 6; count of bases not matched to a gene: 5.

The sequencing sample was made of CD8+ T cells from PBMCs. The chain combines TRBV29-1 with TRBJ1-2; 8 nucleotides align to TRBD1. The receptor was isolated from a human donor with multiple sclerosis. In nucleotides, the CDR3 is TGCAGCGTTAACAGGGGGAGCGATGGCTACACCTTC. Encoded protein: CSVNRGSDGYTF.